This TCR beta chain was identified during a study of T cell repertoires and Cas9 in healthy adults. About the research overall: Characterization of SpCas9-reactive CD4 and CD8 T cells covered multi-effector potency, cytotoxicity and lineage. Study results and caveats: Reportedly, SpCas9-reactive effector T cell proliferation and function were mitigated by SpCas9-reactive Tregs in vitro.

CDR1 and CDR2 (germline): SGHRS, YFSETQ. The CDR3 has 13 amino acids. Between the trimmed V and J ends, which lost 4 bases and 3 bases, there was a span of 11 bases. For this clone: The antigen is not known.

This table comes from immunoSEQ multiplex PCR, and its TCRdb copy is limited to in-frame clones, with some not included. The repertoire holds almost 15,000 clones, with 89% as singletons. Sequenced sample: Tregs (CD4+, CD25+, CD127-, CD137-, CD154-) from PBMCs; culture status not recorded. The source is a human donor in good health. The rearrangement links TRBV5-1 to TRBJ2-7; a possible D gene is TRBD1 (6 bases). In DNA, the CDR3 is TGCGCCAGCAGCGCAGGGGCCTTCTACGAGCAGTACTTC. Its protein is CASSAGAFYEQYF.